This T cell receptor beta chain stems from a study of Graves' ophthalmopathy and Graves' hyperthyroidism. The overall study: Before any treatment, peripheral blood was taken at the initial diagnosis. Study observations and caveats: The model predicted ophthalmopathy progression with roughly 70% sensitivity and around 72% specificity.

CDR3 regions of TCR beta were amplified from RNA transcripts. HTBI-primed RT-PCR formed the first round, and a multiplex PCR formed the second. A single record per CDR3 protein comes from TCRdb applying MiXCR to the multiplex PCR reads. The repertoire holds around 400,000 distinct CDR3 sequences, with about 18% as singletons. This clonotype was found many times. Its antigen is still unknown. Other autoimmune diseases, uncontrolled infections, pregnancy or lactation led to the exclusion of patients. This CDR3 comprises 12 residues. The germline V and J ends were trimmed by 3 bases and 6 bases, with 8 bases remaining between them.

The chain joins TRBV12-3 or TRBV12-4 to TRBJ1-2; no reliable D call. The sample comprised peripheral blood. This receptor was identified in a woman between 18 and 29 years old with Graves' ophthalmopathy. This CDR3 is CASSLRENGYTF. Written as DNA, the CDR3 is TGTGCCAGCAGTTTGAGGGAAAATGGCTACACCTTC.